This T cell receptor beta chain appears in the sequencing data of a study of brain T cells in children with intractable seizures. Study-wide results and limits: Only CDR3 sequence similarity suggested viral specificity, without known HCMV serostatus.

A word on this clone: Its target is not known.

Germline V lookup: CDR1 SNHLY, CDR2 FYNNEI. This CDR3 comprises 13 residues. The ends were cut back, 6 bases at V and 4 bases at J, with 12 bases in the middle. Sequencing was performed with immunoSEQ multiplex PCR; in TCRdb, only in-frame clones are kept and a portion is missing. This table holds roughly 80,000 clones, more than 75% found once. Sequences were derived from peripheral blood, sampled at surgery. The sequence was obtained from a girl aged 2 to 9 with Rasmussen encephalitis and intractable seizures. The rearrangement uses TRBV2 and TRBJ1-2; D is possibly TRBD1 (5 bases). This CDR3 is CASRAGTVYGYTF. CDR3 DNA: TGTGCCAGCAGGGCCGGGACTGTCTATGGCTACACCTTC.